The rows below give T cell receptor beta chains drawn from one sample of a study of cytomegalovirus exposure and HLA in healthy donors. TCRdb's table, derived via immunoSEQ multiplex PCR, lists solely in-frame clones and lacks some. The sample lists under 200,000 clones, roughly an eighth seen once, with about 7.8% in the top ten. The sequencing sample was made of PBMCs. The receptor set was obtained from a man aged 45-65 years in good health and CMV-seropositive. Both conserved end residues are part of each CDR3. A D gene is named only where the DNA matches it firmly. Expanded clones are given a class, and other clones once, few, many or no size at all.

TRBJ2-7 TRBV6-6 . . TGTGCCAGCAGTTTCGCGGGGGCCGGCCACGAGCAGTACTTC CASSFAGAGHEQYF
TRBJ2-1 TRBV5-1 . few TGCGCCAGCAGCCGGACTACAGGGGCGGGCCGGAATGAGCAGTTCTTC CASSRTTGAGRNEQFF
TRBJ1-3 TRBV27 . few TGTGCCAGCAGTTCCAGGGGCTTGTCGTATGGAAACACCATATATTTT CASSSRGLSYGNTIYF
TRBJ1-3 TRBV2 . . TGTGCCAGCAGGAGCGGCGGAATCTCTGGAAACACCATATATTTT CASRSGGISGNTIYF
TRBJ2-5 TRBV5-1 TRBD2 . TGCGCCAGCAGCTTCCTAGCGGAAGAGACCCAGTACTTC CASSFLAEETQYF
TRBJ1-5 TRBV11-3 . few TGTGCCAGCAGCCAGGGGCAGGGTCCCAATCAGCCCCAGCATTTT CASSQGQGPNQPQHF
TRBJ1-2 TRBV6-5 . . TGTGCCAGCAGTTACCACCAGGACAACGGCTACACCTTC CASSYHQDNGYTF
TRBJ2-1 TRBV7-6 TRBD2 few TGTGCCAGCAGCTTTACTAGCGGGGTCTCCTACAATGAGCAGTTCTTC CASSFTSGVSYNEQFF
TRBJ1-2 TRBV7-2 . . TGTGCCAGCAGCTTAGCCTTACAGGGAGCTAACTATGGCTACACCTTC CASSLALQGANYGYTF
TRBJ1-1 TRBV5-6 . . TGTGCCAGCAGCTTGGGTAGGGGGAACACTGAAGCTTTCTTT CASSLGRGNTEAFF
TRBJ2-1 TRBV5-1 . . TGCGCCAGCAGCTTGGTCAAGGGCGGGGATTTTACGAGGGGGGGACACAATGAGCAGTTCTTC CASSLVKGGDFTRGGHNEQFF
TRBJ1-1 TRBV14 TRBD1 . TGTGCCAGCAGCTTGGGACAGGGGAACACTGAAGCTTTCTTT CASSLGQGNTEAFF
TRBJ1-1 TRBV11-3 . . TGTGCCAGCAGCTTAGGGACAGCGAACACTGAAGCTTTCTTT CASSLGTANTEAFF
TRBJ2-1 TRBV28 . few TGTGCCAGCAGCTCGTTGGGGCGGCGAAATGAGCAGTTCTTC CASSSLGRRNEQFF
TRBJ1-2 TRBV30 TRBD1 few TGTGCCTGGAGCCGCAGGGGGCGCGTAAACTATGGCTACACCTTC CAWSRRGRVNYGYTF
TRBJ1-2 TRBV29-1 . . TGCAGCGTTGCAGGGGCTCGTGGCTACACCTTC CSVAGARGYTF
TRBJ1-6 TRBV4-2 . few TGTGCCAGCAGCCAAGAAGCGGGGGCACGAAATTCACCCCTCCACTTT CASSQEAGARNSPLHF
TRBJ1-4 TRBV19 TRBD1 . TGTGCCAGTAGTGCCGGGACAGGGGGCTTTGAAAAACTGTTTTTT CASSAGTGGFEKLFF
TRBJ2-2 TRBV5-4 . . TGTGCCAGCAGCTTCGCGGGGCGCACCGGGGAGCTGTTTTTT CASSFAGRTGELFF
TRBJ2-2 TRBV19 . . TGTGCCAGTAGTATAAGGGCAGGGGTGAACACCGGGGAGCTGTTTTTT CASSIRAGVNTGELFF
TRBJ2-7 TRBV5-1 . few TGCGCCAGCAGCTTGGCCCAGGAGGGCTACGAGCAGTACTTC CASSLAQEGYEQYF
TRBJ1-5 TRBV19 TRBD1 . TGTGCCAGTAGTTTCTCCGGGACAGGGGGCGTTCAGCCCCAGCATTTT CASSFSGTGGVQPQHF
TRBJ2-1 TRBV4-3 . . TGCGCCAGCAGCCAAGATCATGCCGGCACAGGGCTAAATGAGCAGTTCTTC CASSQDHAGTGLNEQFF
TRBJ2-3 TRBV30 TRBD2 . TGTGCCTGGAGGCAAGCGGGGGGAAGTACAGATACGCAGTATTTT CAWRQAGGSTDTQYF